What follows is one TCR beta chain and its context. The antigen is unknown. The V gene's germline CDR1 is LGHNA and CDR2 YNFKEQ. CDR3 size: 14 residues. This sample is part of a study of T cells expressing NK-cell markers. On the study more broadly: It was from sorted CD3+CD56+NKG2C+, CD3+CD56+NKG2C- and CD3+CD56-NKG2C+ T cells that TCR beta repertoires came.

General study results and limits: For a handful of donors, these clonotypes were likewise the leading ones in the CD3+CD56-NKG2C+ fraction.

TCRdb re-called the 5' RACE reads and gives one entry per CDR3 protein, without DNA. The sample features about 550,000 distinct CDR3 sequences, with 3.5% to 4.5% in its top ten. This chain links TRBV4-2 with TRBJ2-2; lacking DNA, the TRBD2 call made by TCRdb goes unchecked. The sequencing input was blood T cells: a sorted CD56 or NKG2C T cell subset, CD4+ or CD8+ T cells, or bulk PBMC T cells (not recorded which). The clonotype comes from a man aged 18 to 30 in good health. Here the CDR3 reads CASSPREHTGELFF.